This TCR beta chain was sequenced during a study of blood T cells in healthy people across ages. General study findings and limits: Higher naive T cell percentage went strongly together with higher TCR beta diversity. More naive CD4+ cells and higher diversity marked long-lived donors relative to aged donors. Per million T cells, TCR beta diversity dropped about linearly as age rose.

A second PCR, run for about 7 to 11 cycles, used a sample-barcoded 5' primer plus a J-beta primer mix. Each CDR3 protein is one row after TCRdb ran MiXCR on the 5' RACE reads. The sample has about 830,000 distinct CDR3 sequences; 62% are singletons. The CDR3 totals 13 residues. Trimming took off 5 bases at V and 5 bases at J, with 12 bases between the two ends. Each sample provided at least 5 micrograms of extracted total RNA. Turning to this clonotype: Antigen specificity is unknown.

This receptor was identified in a man younger than 45 in good health. The sequencing input was blood. The V gene is TRBV12-3 or TRBV12-4, the J gene TRBJ1-2; D possibly corresponds to TRBD1 (5 bases). CDR3 nucleotides: TGTGCCAGCAGTAGGGACCGTCGATATGGCTACACCTTC. Protein sequence: CASSRDRRYGYTF.